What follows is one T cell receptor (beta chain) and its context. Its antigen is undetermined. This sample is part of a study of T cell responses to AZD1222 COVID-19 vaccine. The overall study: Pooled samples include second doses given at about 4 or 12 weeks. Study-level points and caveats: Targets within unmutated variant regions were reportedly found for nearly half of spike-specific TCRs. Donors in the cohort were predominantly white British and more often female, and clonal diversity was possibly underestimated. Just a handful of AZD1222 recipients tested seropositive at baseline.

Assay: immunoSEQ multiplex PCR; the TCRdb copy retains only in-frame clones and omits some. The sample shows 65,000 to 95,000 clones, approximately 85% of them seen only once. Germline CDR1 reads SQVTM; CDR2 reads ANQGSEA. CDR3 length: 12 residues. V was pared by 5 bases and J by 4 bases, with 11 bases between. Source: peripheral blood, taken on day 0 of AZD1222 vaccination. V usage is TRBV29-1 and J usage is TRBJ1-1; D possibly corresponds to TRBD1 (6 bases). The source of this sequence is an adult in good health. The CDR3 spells CSVFTGPTEAFF. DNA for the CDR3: TGCAGCGTTTTCACAGGGCCCACTGAAGCTTTCTTT.